These 4 T cell receptor beta chains were all obtained from the same sample, sequenced in a study of T cells in Graves' hyperthyroidism and ophthalmopathy. TCR beta CDR3 regions were amplified from RNA. Initially, a first-round RT-PCR of the TCR CDR3 employed the HTBI primer set. TCRdb reprocessed the multiplex PCR reads with MiXCR, giving one entry per CDR3 protein. The data show 85,000 to 110,000 distinct CDR3 sequences, 45% to 50% seen once. Sequences were obtained from blood. The receptors derive from a man aged 35-49 years with Graves' hyperthyroidism.

Worth noting for this clonotype: This clone may be a read error of a much larger clone one base away. The genes are TRBV7-2 and TRBJ2-1, with D tentatively TRBD1 or TRBD2 (5 bases each). V was trimmed by 1 base and J by 7 bases, leaving 20 bases between them. CDR1 SGHTA and CDR2 FQGNSA come from the germline V gene. The CDR3 runs to 17 residues. The CDR3: CASSLGYSGSRGNEQFF. In DNA form, the CDR3 reads TGTGCCAGCAGCTTAGGGTATTCGGGGTCAAGGGGAAATGAGCAGTTCTTC.

A word on this clonotype: A read error may explain this, as a much larger clone is one base away. The rearrangement joins TRBV4-1 to TRBJ2-5; D assignment may be TRBD1 or TRBD2 (6 bases each). This CDR3 is 14 amino acids long. The germline V and J ends were trimmed by 4 bases and 5 bases, with 14 bases remaining between them. CDR1 MGHRA and CDR2 YSYEKL come from the germline V gene. The DNA for the CDR3 is TGCGCCAGCAGCCCATTCGGGGGCCATGAGACCCAGTACTTC. This sequence encodes CASSPFGGHETQYF.

This clonotype was counted ten times or more. The chain carries TRBV7-8 and TRBJ2-1, with D perhaps matching TRBD2 (6 bases). Germline loops: CDR1 SGHVS, CDR2 FQNEAQ. The CDR3 length is 15 residues. V lost 1 base and J 7 bases, leaving 14 bases between the germline ends. The CDR3, as DNA: TGTGCCAGCAGCTTAGTTCTCGGGGAGGTGAATGAGCAGTTCTTC. Translating it yields CASSLVLGEVNEQFF.

This chain joins TRBV29-1 and TRBJ2-7; no clear D gene. V lost 6 bases, J lost 3 bases, and 9 bases lay in between. The CDR3 is made up of 11 amino acids. CDR1 and CDR2 (germline): SQVTM, ANQGSEA. CDR3 sequence (DNA): TGCAGCGTCGTGGAGAACTACGAGCAGTACTTC. Its translation: CSVVENYEQYF.